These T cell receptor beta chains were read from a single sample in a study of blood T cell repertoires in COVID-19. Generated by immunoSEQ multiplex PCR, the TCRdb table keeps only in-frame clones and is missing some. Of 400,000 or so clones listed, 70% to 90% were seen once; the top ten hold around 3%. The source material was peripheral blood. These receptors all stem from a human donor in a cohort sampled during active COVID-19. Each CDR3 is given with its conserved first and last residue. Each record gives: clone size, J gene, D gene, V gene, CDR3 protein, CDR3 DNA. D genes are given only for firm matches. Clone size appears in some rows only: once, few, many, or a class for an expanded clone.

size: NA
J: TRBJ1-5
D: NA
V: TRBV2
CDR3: CASSDIRGQQPQHF
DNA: TGTGCCAGCAGTGATATCCGAGGGCAGCAGCCCCAGCATTTT

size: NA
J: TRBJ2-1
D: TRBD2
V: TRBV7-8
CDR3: CASSLAPGLAAGWRNEQFF
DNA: TGTGCCAGCAGCTTAGCCCCGGGACTAGCGGCAGGTTGGCGCAATGAGCAGTTCTTC

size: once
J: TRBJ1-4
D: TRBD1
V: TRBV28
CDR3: CASSLGDRAQEKLFF
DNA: TGTGCCAGCAGTTTAGGGGACAGGGCCCAAGAAAAACTGTTTTTT

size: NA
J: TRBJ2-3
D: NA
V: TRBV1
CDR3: CTSSQTGTLEGGTDTQYF
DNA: TGCACCAGCAGCCAAACCGGGACCCTGGAGGGTGGCACAGATACGCAGTATTTT

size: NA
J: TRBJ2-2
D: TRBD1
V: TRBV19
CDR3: CASSTLGTGTSHTGELFF
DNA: TGTGCCAGTAGTACCCTCGGGACAGGGACGTCGCACACCGGGGAGCTGTTTTTT

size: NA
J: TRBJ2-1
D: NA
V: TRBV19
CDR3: CASSAGRTGNNEQFF
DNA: TGTGCCAGTAGTGCCGGGCGAACCGGGAATAATGAGCAGTTCTTC

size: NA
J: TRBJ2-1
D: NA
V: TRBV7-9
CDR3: CASSLDGSGPAGRNEQFF
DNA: TGTGCCAGCAGCTTAGACGGCAGCGGGCCCGCAGGAAGGAATGAGCAGTTCTTC

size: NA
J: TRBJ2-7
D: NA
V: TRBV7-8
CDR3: CASSALAASYEQYF
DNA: TGTGCCAGCAGCGCTTTGGCGGCCAGCTACGAGCAGTACTTC

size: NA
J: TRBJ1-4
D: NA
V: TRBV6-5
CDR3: CASRNGGEIEKLFF
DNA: TGTGCCAGCAGAAACGGGGGGGAAATCGAAAAACTGTTTTTT

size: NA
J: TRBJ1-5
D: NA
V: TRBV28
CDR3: CASSPVLGDQPQHF
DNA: TGTGCCAGCAGTCCAGTATTAGGGGATCAGCCCCAGCATTTT

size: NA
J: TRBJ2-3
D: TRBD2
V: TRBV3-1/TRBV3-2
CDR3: CASSHTSGDTQYF
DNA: TGTGCCAGCAGCCACACTAGCGGAGATACGCAGTATTTT

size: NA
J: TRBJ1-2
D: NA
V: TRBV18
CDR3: CASSPRGRGIGYTF
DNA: TGTGCCAGCTCACCACGCGGCAGGGGAATTGGCTACACCTTC

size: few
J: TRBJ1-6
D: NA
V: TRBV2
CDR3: CASSAGSSYNSPLHF
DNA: TGTGCCAGCAGTGCCGGGAGCTCCTATAATTCACCCCTCCACTTT

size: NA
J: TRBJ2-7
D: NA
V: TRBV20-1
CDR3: CSATLGLEQYF
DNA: TGCAGTGCTACCCTGGGGCTCGAGCAGTACTTC

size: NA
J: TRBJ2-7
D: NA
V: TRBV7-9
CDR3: CASSLGREQYF
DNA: TGTGCCAGCAGCTTGGGCCGCGAGCAGTACTTC

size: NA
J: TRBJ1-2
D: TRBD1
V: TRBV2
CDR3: CASRGGQGVSYGGYTF
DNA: TGTGCCAGCAGGGGGGGACAGGGGGTAAGCTACGGTGGCTACACCTTC

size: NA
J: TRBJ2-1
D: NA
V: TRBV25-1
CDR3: CASRRVDEQFF
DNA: TGTGCCAGCAGGAGGGTGGATGAGCAGTTCTTC

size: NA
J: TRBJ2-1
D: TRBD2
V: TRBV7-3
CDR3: CASSFERGRPGEQFF
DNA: TGTGCCAGCAGCTTTGAGCGGGGGCGCCCGGGTGAGCAGTTCTTC

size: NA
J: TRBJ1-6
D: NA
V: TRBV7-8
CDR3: CASSLDRQGNSPLHF
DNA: TGTGCCAGCAGCTTAGATCGGCAGGGGAATTCACCCCTCCACTTT

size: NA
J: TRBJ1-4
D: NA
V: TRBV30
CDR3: CAWTRGGLSTNEKLFF
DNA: TGTGCCTGGACTCGCGGGGGCCTATCAACTAATGAAAAACTGTTTTTT

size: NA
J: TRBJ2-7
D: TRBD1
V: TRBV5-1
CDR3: CASSLAQGAANRHF
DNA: TGCGCCAGCAGCTTGGCACAGGGGGCTGCCAACAGACACTTC

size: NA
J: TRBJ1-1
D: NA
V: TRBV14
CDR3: CASSQFRGAGLNTEAFF
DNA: TGTGCCAGCAGCCAATTTCGGGGAGCAGGCCTGAACACTGAAGCTTTCTTT

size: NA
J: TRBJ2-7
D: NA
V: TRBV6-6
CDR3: CASTRGPDGEQYF
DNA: TGTGCCAGCACCCGAGGGCCCGACGGAGAGCAGTACTTC

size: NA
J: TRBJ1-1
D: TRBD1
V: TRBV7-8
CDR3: CASSLGTGRTEAFF
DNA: TGTGCCAGCAGCTTAGGGACAGGGAGAACTGAAGCTTTCTTT

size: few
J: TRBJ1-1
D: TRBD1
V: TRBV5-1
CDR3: CASSLGQGFIAEAFF
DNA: TGCGCCAGCAGCTTGGGACAGGGGTTTATAGCTGAAGCTTTCTTT

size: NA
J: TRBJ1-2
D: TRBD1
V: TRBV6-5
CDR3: CASRGQGHTRGYTF
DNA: TGTGCCAGCAGGGGACAGGGGCATACGAGGGGCTACACCTTC

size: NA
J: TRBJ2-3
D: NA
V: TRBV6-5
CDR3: CASKGGGADTQYF
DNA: TGTGCCAGCAAAGGCGGCGGGGCAGATACGCAGTATTTT

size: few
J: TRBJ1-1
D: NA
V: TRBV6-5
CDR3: CASSYRGNTEAFF
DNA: TGTGCCAGCAGTTACCGGGGGAACACTGAAGCTTTCTTT

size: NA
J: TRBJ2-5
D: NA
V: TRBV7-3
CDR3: CASSLGRGETQYF
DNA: TGTGCCAGCAGCTTAGGCAGGGGCGAGACCCAGTACTTC

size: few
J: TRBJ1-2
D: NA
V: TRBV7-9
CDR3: CASSLDGQNYGYTF
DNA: TGTGCCAGCAGCTTAGATGGACAGAACTATGGCTACACCTTC

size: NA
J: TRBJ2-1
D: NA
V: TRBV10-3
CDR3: CAISESLEQFF
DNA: TGTGCCATCAGTGAGTCTCTAGAGCAGTTCTTC

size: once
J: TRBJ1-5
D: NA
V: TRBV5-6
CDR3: CASSPREGGNQPQHF
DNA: TGTGCCAGCAGCCCGAGGGAGGGTGGAAATCAGCCCCAGCATTTT

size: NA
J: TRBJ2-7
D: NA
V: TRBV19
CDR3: CASSIGPLRGPAYEQYF
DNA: TGTGCCAGTAGTATAGGGCCCCTCAGGGGCCCAGCCTACGAGCAGTACTTC

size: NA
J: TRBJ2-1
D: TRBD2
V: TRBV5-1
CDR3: CASRTETSGGFDEQFF
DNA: TGCGCCAGCAGGACTGAGACTAGCGGGGGGTTCGATGAGCAGTTCTTC

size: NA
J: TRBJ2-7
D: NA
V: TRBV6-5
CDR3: CASDRGPEVGEQYF
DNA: TGTGCCAGCGATCGAGGACCGGAGGTAGGCGAGCAGTACTTC

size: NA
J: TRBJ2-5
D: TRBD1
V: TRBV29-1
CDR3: CSAPGQQETQYF
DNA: TGCAGCGCTCCGGGACAGCAAGAGACCCAGTACTTC

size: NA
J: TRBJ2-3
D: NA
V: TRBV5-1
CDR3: CASRFRAGALQDTDTQYF
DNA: TGCGCCAGCAGGTTTCGGGCGGGGGCCCTACAGGACACAGATACGCAGTATTTT